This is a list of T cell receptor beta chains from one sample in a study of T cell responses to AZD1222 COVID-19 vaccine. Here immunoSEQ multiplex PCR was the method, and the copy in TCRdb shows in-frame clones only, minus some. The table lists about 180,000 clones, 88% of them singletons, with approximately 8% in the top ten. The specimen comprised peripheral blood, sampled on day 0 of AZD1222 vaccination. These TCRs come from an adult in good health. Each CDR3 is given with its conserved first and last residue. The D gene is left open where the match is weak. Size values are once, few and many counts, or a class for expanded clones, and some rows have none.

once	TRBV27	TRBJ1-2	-	TGTGCCAGCAGTCCCGCCGGCAGGAAGGAGTATGGCTACACCTTC	CASSPAGRKEYGYTF
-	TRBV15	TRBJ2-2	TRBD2	TGTGCCACCAGCAGAGATCCCCTAGCGGGGAACACCGGGGAGCTGTTTTTT	CATSRDPLAGNTGELFF
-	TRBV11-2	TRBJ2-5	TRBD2	TGTGCCAGCAGTTCTAGCGGGGGGGCCAGGCAAGAGACCCAGTACTTC	CASSSSGGARQETQYF
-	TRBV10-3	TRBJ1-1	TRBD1	TGTGCCAGCGAACAGGGGGCATTTAGCGCTGAAGCTTTCTTT	CASEQGAFSAEAFF
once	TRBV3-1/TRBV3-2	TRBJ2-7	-	TGTGCCAGCAGCCAACGGACAGTATCCTACGAGCAGTACTTC	CASSQRTVSYEQYF
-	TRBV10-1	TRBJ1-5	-	TGCGCCAGCAGTGAGTCGGGCGTCCAGCCCCAGCATTTT	CASSESGVQPQHF
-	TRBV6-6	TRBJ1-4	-	TGTGCCAGCAGTTACGCTTGGACCGAAAAACTGTTTTTT	CASSYAWTEKLFF
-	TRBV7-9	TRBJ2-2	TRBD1	TGTGCCAGCAGCGACGGGACAGCATACACCGGGGAGCTGTTTTTT	CASSDGTAYTGELFF
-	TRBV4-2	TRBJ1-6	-	TGTGCCAGCAGCCCCAAGAGTAGTAATTCACCCCTCCACTTT	CASSPKSSNSPLHF
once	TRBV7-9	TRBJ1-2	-	TGTGCCAGCAGCTTAGATCGGTCCCCAGCTAACTATGGCTACACCTTC	CASSLDRSPANYGYTF
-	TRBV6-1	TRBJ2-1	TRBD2	TGTGCCAGCGTACTCTCCAGCGGGGGGGCTCATGAGCAGTTCTTC	CASVLSSGGAHEQFF
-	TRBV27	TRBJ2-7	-	TGTGCCAGCAACCCGACTAACGGGGCCTACGAGCAGTACTTC	CASNPTNGAYEQYF
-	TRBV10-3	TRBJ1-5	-	TGTGCCATCAGCGAGAAGCATCAGCCCCAGCATTTT	CAISEKHQPQHF
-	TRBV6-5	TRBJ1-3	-	TGTGCCAGCACCGGGGGCTCTGGAAACACCATATATTTT	CASTGGSGNTIYF
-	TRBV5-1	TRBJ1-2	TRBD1	TGCGCCAGCAGCTTGTCGACAGGGGTCTATGGCTACACCTTC	CASSLSTGVYGYTF
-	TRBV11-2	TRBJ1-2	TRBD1	TGTGCCAGCAGCCACTATGACACAGGGGAGGGTGGCTACACCTTC	CASSHYDTGEGGYTF
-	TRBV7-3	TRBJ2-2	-	TGTGCCAGCAGCTTAGGAGAACCCGGGGAGCTGTTTTTT	CASSLGEPGELFF
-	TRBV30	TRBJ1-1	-	TGTGCCTGGAGTGTAGTTCGGGGCACTGAAGCTTTCTTT	CAWSVVRGTEAFF
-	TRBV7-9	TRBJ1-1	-	TGTGCCAGCAGCCCCGGGGGGACCCGGGGCACTGAAGCTTTCTTT	CASSPGGTRGTEAFF
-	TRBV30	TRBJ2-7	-	TGTGCCTGGAGTGTATCGGTTAGCGAGCAGTACTTC	CAWSVSVSEQYF
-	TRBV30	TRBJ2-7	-	TGTGCCACGAGTCGGAGAGGGCGGTACGAGCAGTACTTC	CATSRRGRYEQYF
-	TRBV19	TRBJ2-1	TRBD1	TGTGCCAGTAGCCGCCGGGACAGGGCCAATGAGCAGTTCTTC	CASSRRDRANEQFF
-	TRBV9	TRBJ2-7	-	TGTGCCAGCAGCGTAGGGTCAGCCACGACCTACGAGCAGTACTTC	CASSVGSATTYEQYF
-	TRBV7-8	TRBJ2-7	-	TGTGCCAGCAGCTTATTAGTTGGATGGTCCTACGAGCAGTACTTC	CASSLLVGWSYEQYF
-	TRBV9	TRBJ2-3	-	TGTGCCAGCAGCGTGGGACCTAGCACAGATACGCAGTATTTT	CASSVGPSTDTQYF
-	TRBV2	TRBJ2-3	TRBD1	TGTGCCAGCATTGTAGGACAGGGCACAGATACGCAGTATTTT	CASIVGQGTDTQYF
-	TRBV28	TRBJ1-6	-	TGTGCCAGCAGTCCCCTATTGGCCTCCTATAATTCACCCCTCCACTTT	CASSPLLASYNSPLHF
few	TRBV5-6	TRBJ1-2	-	TGTGCCAGCAGCTTCGGGGGACCCGATATGGCGGGCTACACCTTC	CASSFGGPDMAGYTF
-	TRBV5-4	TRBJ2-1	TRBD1	TGTGCCAGCAGCTTGGGGCAAAACAGGGGCAATGAGCAGTTCTTC	CASSLGQNRGNEQFF
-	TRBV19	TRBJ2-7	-	TGTGCCAGTAGTAGGCGGACAGCCTACGAGCAGTACTTC	CASSRRTAYEQYF
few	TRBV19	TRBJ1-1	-	TGTGCCAGTACCAATAGGTCGCCCAAGAACACTGAAGCTTTCTTT	CASTNRSPKNTEAFF
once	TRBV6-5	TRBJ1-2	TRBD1	TGTGCCAGCAGTAACGGACAGGGCCATGGCTACACCTTC	CASSNGQGHGYTF
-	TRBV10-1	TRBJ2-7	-	TGCGCCAGCAGGAGCATTCCAAAGTACTCCTACGAGCAGTACTTC	CASRSIPKYSYEQYF
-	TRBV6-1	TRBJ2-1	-	TGTGCCAGCAGTGAAGCCGGGCTTGAGCAGTTCTTC	CASSEAGLEQFF
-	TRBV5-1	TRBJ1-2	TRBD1	TGCGCCAGCAGCTCCGGGACAGTCTCTAACTATGGCTACACCTTC	CASSSGTVSNYGYTF
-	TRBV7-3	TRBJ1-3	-	TGTGCCAGCAGCTTAGGGGCAACTGGCACCATATATTTT	CASSLGATGTIYF
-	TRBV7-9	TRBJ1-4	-	TGTGCCAGCAGCTCGGGACAAACTAATGAAAAACTGTTTTTT	CASSSGQTNEKLFF
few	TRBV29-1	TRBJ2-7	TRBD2	TGCAGCGGTGGGGAGGGGCCCCACGAGCAGTACTTC	CSGGEGPHEQYF
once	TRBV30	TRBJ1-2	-	TGTGCCTGGAGGGCCTCCCTAGGGGCAGGAGGTGGCTACACCTTC	CAWRASLGAGGGYTF
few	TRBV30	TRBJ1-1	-	TGTGCCTTAAAGTCCGGGGGGAACACTGAAGCTTTCTTT	CALKSGGNTEAFF
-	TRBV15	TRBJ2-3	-	TGTGCCACCGGGATAAGGGATACGCAGTATTTT	CATGIRDTQYF
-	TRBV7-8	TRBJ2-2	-	TGTGCCAGCAGCTTTTTCCAGGGATCAACCGGGGAGCTGTTTTTT	CASSFFQGSTGELFF
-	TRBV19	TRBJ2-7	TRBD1	TGTGCCAGTGGGACAGGTTGGGGCTACGAGCAGTACTTC	CASGTGWGYEQYF
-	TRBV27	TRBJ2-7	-	TGTGCCAGCAGCAGTTTCCTCCACTACGAGCAGTACTTC	CASSSFLHYEQYF